Presented here are 15 T cell receptor beta chains from one specimen sequenced in a study of PD-L1 blockade in urothelial cancer (TCRdb year 2017). Libraries came from the immunoSEQ multiplex PCR assay. As stored in TCRdb, this immuneACCESS dataset retains in-frame rearrangements with V and J assigned. A fraction of the clones does not appear; measured against another copy, unresolved V genes explain less than half of the discrepancy, and the remainder lacks a known reason. Present in this sample are some 89,000 clones, 85% of which were seen just once. Approximately 14% of the sample rests with the top ten. Explained via the paper, the time point label denotes: pretreatment peripheral blood. The material was PBMCs, obtained around atezolizumab (anti-PD-L1) treatment. Receptors were obtained from a man between 60 and 70 years old with urothelial cancer.

The gene calls are TRBV30 and TRBJ1-3; 7 nucleotides agree with TRBD1. Germline V lookup: CDR1 GTSNPN, CDR2 SVGIG (reference sequence). The CDR3 has 14 residues. J lost 8 bases, V lost 4 bases, and 11 bases had no gene match. The DNA for the CDR3 is TGTGCCTGGAACAGGGGAGTTCTAAGGGACACCATATATTTT. It encodes CAWNRGVLRDTIYF.

The chain carries TRBV5-1 and TRBJ2-1; TRBD2 agrees at 7 bases. J gave up 2 bases and V 0 bases, and 2 bases lay outside the gene matches. CDR1 is SGHRS and CDR2 is YFSETQ in the germline V gene. The CDR3 has 15 residues. DNA of the CDR3: TGCGCCAGCAGCTTGGTGGGAGGGACCTACAATGAGCAGTTCTTC. It encodes CASSLVGGTYNEQFF.

The V call is TRBV2, the J call TRBJ1-2; no reliable D call. There are 15 residues in the CDR3. Trimming pared 8 bases from V and 5 bases from J, leaving 21 bases between. Per the germline V gene, CDR1 is SNHLY and CDR2 is FYNNEI. CDR3 protein: CASLPNFDPKYGYTF. The CDR3 DNA reads as TGTGCCAGCTTACCTAATTTCGATCCCAAATATGGCTACACCTTC.

The DNA for the CDR3 is TGTGCCAGTAGTTTCCAGGGGGCATTAGATACGCAGTATTTT. Its protein is CASSFQGALDTQYF. V usage is TRBV19 and J usage is TRBJ2-3; 8 positions agree with TRBD1. This CDR3 is built from 14 residues. V lost 5 bases, J lost 5 bases, and 6 bases stayed unmatched. Germline V CDR1 and CDR2: LNHDA, SQIVND (reference sequence). The full variable domain, its missing parts supplied by reference TRBV19 and TRBJ2-3, is DGGITQSPKYLFRKEGQNVTLSCEQNLNHDAMYWYRQDPGQGLRLIYYSQIVNDFQKGDIAEGYSVSREKKESFPLTVTSAQKNPTAFYLCASSFQGALDTQYFGPGTRLTVL.

V and J are TRBV28 and TRBJ2-7; the D is unclear. CDR1 is MDHEN and CDR2 is SYDVKM in the germline V gene. V was trimmed by 2 bases and J by 4 bases, leaving 18 bases between them. CDR3 length equals 16 residues. The chain's CDR3 is CASSLSASPPTYEQYF. The CDR3 DNA reads TGTGCCAGCAGTTTAAGCGCATCCCCCCCCACATACGAGCAGTACTTC.

The genes are TRBV10-3 and TRBJ2-1; 13 nucleotides line up with TRBD2. This CDR3 spans 15 amino acids. Germline V gene lookup returns CDR1 ENHRY and CDR2 SYGVKD. V was clipped by 5 bases and J by 5 bases; unmatched bases: 3. This CDR3 is CAISIGTSGDNEQFF. CDR3 nucleotide sequence: TGTGCCATCAGTATCGGGACTAGCGGGGACAATGAGCAGTTCTTC.

This chain joins TRBV5-1 and TRBJ2-3; D is ambiguous. The CDR3 spans 14 residues. Trimming removed 0 bases from V and 6 bases from J, with 11 bases in between. Germline V gene data show CDR1 as SGHRS and CDR2 as YFSETQ. CDR3 region: CASSLEPAQDTQYF. The DNA of the CDR3 is TGCGCCAGCAGCTTGGAGCCTGCACAGGATACGCAGTATTTT.

This rearrangement joins TRBV7-2 to TRBJ1-3, with TRBD1 as a possible D gene (6 bases). CDR1 and CDR2 (germline): SGHTA, FQGNSA. Trimming removed 5 bases at V and 4 bases at J, with 18 bases between. This CDR3 comprises 16 residues. CDR3 in DNA: TGTGCCAGCAGCAAAAACCCGCCGGGACAAGGAAACACCATATATTTT. Translated, it gives CASSKNPPGQGNTIYF.

The V gene is TRBV4-1, the J gene TRBJ1-5; possibly TRBD1 for D (6 bases). The CDR3 length is 15 residues. Germline V gene data show CDR1 as MGHRA and CDR2 as YSYEKL. Trimming removed 3 bases at V and 1 base at J, with 10 bases between. The CDR3 is CASSHRDTSNQPQHF. CDR3 DNA sequence: TGCGCCAGCAGCCACCGGGACACCAGCAATCAGCCCCAGCATTTT.

This chain connects TRBV10-3 to TRBJ1-2, with 7 nucleotides matching TRBD1. The J segment lost 7 bases and the V segment lost 7 bases, leaving 15 bases of the junction unmatched. The germline gives CDR1 ENHRY, CDR2 SYGVKD. The CDR3 contains 15 residues. The CDR3 reads CAIMGQTPRNVGYTF. CDR3 DNA sequence: TGTGCCATCATGGGACAGACACCGCGAAACGTTGGCTACACCTTC.

This clone was seen more than once but under ten times. The V call is TRBV9, the J call TRBJ1-2; D remains unclear. V lost 0 bases, J lost 8 bases, and 11 bases lay in between. CDR1 is SGDLS and CDR2 is YYNGEE in the germline V gene. This CDR3 is 13 amino acids long. In nucleotides, the CDR3 is TGTGCCAGCAGCGTAGACAGCTCTAGCGGCTACACCTTC. This gives the protein CASSVDSSSGYTF.

The chain recombines TRBV2 with TRBJ1-1; 7 nucleotides agree with TRBD1. CDR3 length: 13 residues. Germline CDR1 and CDR2: SNHLY and FYNNEI. With V trimmed by 4 bases and J by 4 bases, 3 bases remained unmatched. CDR3 loop: CASSARGSTEAFF. The DNA of the CDR3 is TGTGCCAGCAGTGCCAGGGGGAGCACTGAAGCTTTCTTT.

The chain combines TRBV9 with TRBJ2-3; TRBD2 aligns across 7 bases. Germline-derived CDR1 and CDR2 are SGDLS and YYNGEE. The CDR3 contains 14 residues. With 4 bases clipped from V and 2 bases from J, the junction kept 4 bases outside the gene matches. In DNA form, the CDR3 reads TGTGCCAGCAGCCTAGCGGTAAACACAGATACGCAGTATTTT. Encoded protein: CASSLAVNTDTQYF.

The chain links TRBV6-5 to TRBJ2-3; 8 bases are shared with TRBD1. J gave up 1 base and V 4 bases, and 4 bases lay outside the gene matches. Germline-derived CDR1 and CDR2 are MNHEY and SVGAGI. The CDR3 loop spans 15 amino acids. The CDR3 nucleotides read TGTGCCAGCAGTTTGCCGGGACAGGGCACAGATACGCAGTATTTT. Protein product: CASSLPGQGTDTQYF.

The V gene is TRBV11-2, the J gene TRBJ2-1; 7 nucleotides line up with TRBD1. J lost 6 bases, V lost 6 bases, and 11 bases had no gene match. This CDR3 is built from 15 residues. Germline CDR1 SGHAT, CDR2 FQNNGV. This CDR3 reads CASSLIPTGSNEQFF. The CDR3 DNA follows: TGTGCCAGCAGTTTAATCCCGACAGGGTCCAATGAGCAGTTCTTC. The full variable domain, completed using reference TRBV11-2 and TRBJ2-1, is EAGVAQSPRYKIIEKRQSVAFWCNPISGHATLYWYQQILGQGPKLLIQFQNNGVVDDSQLPKDRFSAERLKGVDSTLKIQPAKLEDSAVYLCASSLIPTGSNEQFFGPGTRLTVL.